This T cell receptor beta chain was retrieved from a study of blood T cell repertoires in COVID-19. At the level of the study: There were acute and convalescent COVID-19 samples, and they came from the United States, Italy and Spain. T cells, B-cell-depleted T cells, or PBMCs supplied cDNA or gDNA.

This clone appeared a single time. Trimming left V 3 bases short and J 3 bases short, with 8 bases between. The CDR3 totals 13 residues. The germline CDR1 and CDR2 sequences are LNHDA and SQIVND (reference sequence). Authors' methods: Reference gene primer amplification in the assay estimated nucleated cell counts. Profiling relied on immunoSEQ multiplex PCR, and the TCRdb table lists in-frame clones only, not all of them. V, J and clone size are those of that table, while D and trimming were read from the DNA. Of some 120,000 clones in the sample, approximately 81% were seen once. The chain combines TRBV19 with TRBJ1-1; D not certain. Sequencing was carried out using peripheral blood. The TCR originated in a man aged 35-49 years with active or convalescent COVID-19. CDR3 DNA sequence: TGTGCCAGTAGTATTGCGGGGTACACTGAAGCTTTCTTT. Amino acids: CASSIAGYTEAFF.